This TCR beta chain stems from a study of control samples from healthy donors and cancer patients. CDR3 length: 13 residues. Germline lookup yields CDR1 LNHDA and CDR2 SQIVND (reference sequence). Trimming removed 3 bases from V and 4 bases from J, with 7 bases in between. Using immunoSEQ multiplex PCR, the repertoire was profiled, and TCRdb retains in-frame clones only, with some absent. The table includes approximately 160,000 clones, approximately 94% detected once. Specimen: blood. This receptor was taken from a woman between 18 and 30 years old in good health. V gene TRBV19 combines with J gene TRBJ1-5; D not resolved. For the CDR3, the DNA is TGTGCCAGTAGTATCAAACTGAATCAGCCCCAGCATTTT. Encoded protein: CASSIKLNQPQHF.